These 24 T cell receptor beta chains originate from one sample sequenced in a study of cytomegalovirus exposure and HLA in healthy donors listed by TCRdb under 2017. The library was generated by the immunoSEQ multiplex PCR assay. A mixture of 60 forward primers for TCR Vbeta segments and 13 reverse primers for TCR Jbeta segments was used in the multiplex PCR. Held by TCRdb, this immuneACCESS table contains in-frame sequences only and omits some clones. Under half of the omission traces to an unresolved V gene where checked; the cause of the rest is unknown. In all, the sample holds approximately 190,000 clones, and approximately 90% of those were seen once. The top ten hold 0.9% to 1.2% of the sample. Sequenced input: PBMCs. The receptors come from a boy aged 2 to 10 in good health and CMV-seronegative.

This chain joins TRBV5-1 and TRBJ2-3; tentatively, D is TRBD1 (6 bases). Trimming stripped 3 bases from V and 4 bases from J, with 15 bases between. CDR1 and CDR2 (germline): SGHRS, YFSETQ. The CDR3 runs 15 residues. CDR3 in amino acids: CASSSQGVGSDTQYF. As DNA, the CDR3 is TGCGCCAGCAGCTCACAGGGTGTCGGTTCAGATACGCAGTATTTT.

The J gene is TRBJ2-3, the V gene TRBV4-1, with 9 bases fitting TRBD2. Germline V lookup: CDR1 MGHRA, CDR2 YSYEKL. The V gene end was trimmed by 3 bases and the J gene end by 2 bases; junction bases not matched to a gene: 6. The CDR3 runs 16 residues. The CDR3 protein is CASSQDLAGNTDTQYF. The CDR3 DNA reads TGCGCCAGCAGCCAGGATCTAGCGGGAAACACAGATACGCAGTATTTT.

V and J are TRBV7-9 and TRBJ1-4; possible D gene TRBD1, 6 bases. Per germline, CDR1 SEHNR and CDR2 FQNEAQ (reference sequence). The CDR3 is 14 residues long. The germline V and J ends were trimmed by 5 bases and 4 bases, with 11 bases remaining between them. The CDR3, as DNA: TGTGCCAGCAGCCAGACAGGCTTTAATGAAAAACTGTTTTTT. Translation gives CASSQTGFNEKLFF.

The CDR3: CSVSGEKLFF. Here the CDR3 DNA reads TGCAGTGTATCGGGTGAAAAACTGTTTTTT. The chain employs TRBV20-1 and TRBJ1-4, with D hard to call. The CDR3 is made up of 10 amino acids. With 7 bases removed from V and 7 bases from J, the gap between germline ends came to 7 bases. From germline, CDR1 is DFQATT and CDR2 SNEGSKA (reference sequence).

This sequence joins TRBV27 and TRBJ2-7; 8 bases map to TRBD2. Germline V lookup: CDR1 MNHEY, CDR2 SMNVEV (reference sequence). The junction had 18 bases not matched to a gene; V was cut back by 2 bases and J by 3 bases. The CDR3 consists of 19 residues. The CDR3 DNA follows: TGTGCCAGCAGTTTAGGGGGACTAGGTGAGGCTGCGTGGTTCTACGAGCAGTACTTC. Translation: CASSLGGLGEAAWFYEQYF.

This chain connects TRBV5-1 to TRBJ2-1; D unclear. The CDR3 runs 15 residues. V shed 0 bases and J shed 1 base, with 8 bases lying between them. Germline V gene lookup returns CDR1 SGHRS and CDR2 YFSETQ. The CDR3 protein is CASSLELPSYNEQFF. The CDR3 DNA is TGCGCCAGCAGCTTGGAACTGCCGTCCTACAATGAGCAGTTCTTC.

This chain links TRBV6-6 with TRBJ2-7; TRBD1 aligns across 7 bases. Per germline, CDR1 MNHNY and CDR2 SVGAGI (reference sequence). V shed 7 bases and J 6 bases; nucleotides not matched to a gene: 9. The CDR3 totals 13 residues. As DNA, the CDR3 is TGTGCCAGCAACTTTAGACAGGGTGCCGAGCAGTACTTC. Translation gives CASNFRQGAEQYF.

This clone was counted between two and nine times. The V and J genes are TRBV6-1 and TRBJ2-7; possible D gene TRBD2, 5 bases. V dropped 6 bases and J dropped 0 bases, with 12 bases sitting between them. The CDR3 loop spans 14 amino acids. Germline V lookup: CDR1 MNHNS, CDR2 SASEGT. CDR3 sequence: CASSDAGTSYEQYF. The DNA for the CDR3 is TGTGCCAGCAGCGATGCGGGCACCTCCTACGAGCAGTACTTC.

CDR3 nucleotide sequence: TGTGCCAGCAGCCATGGGGCGGGAACCTACGAGCAGTACTTC. Protein: CASSHGAGTYEQYF. The rearrangement joins TRBV9 to TRBJ2-7; maybe TRBD2 (6 bases). This CDR3 is built from 14 residues. The V gene's germline CDR1 is SGDLS and CDR2 YYNGEE. Trimming cost V 4 bases and J 2 bases, with 13 bases left between them.

In its sample, this clone was seen once. This chain connects TRBV10-3 to TRBJ2-1, with D perhaps TRBD2 (6 bases). The V and J ends lost 7 bases and 9 bases respectively, with 22 bases between them. Germline values: CDR1 ENHRY, CDR2 SYGVKD. This CDR3 comprises 15 residues. CDR3 region: CAINLGEAGESEQFF. CDR3 bases: TGTGCCATCAATCTCGGGGAGGCCGGGGAGAGTGAGCAGTTCTTC.

The CDR3: CASSPGGDTQYF. The CDR3 nucleotides read TGTGCCAGCAGCCCGGGAGGAGATACGCAGTATTTT. V gene TRBV5-6 combines with J gene TRBJ2-3; 7 nucleotides line up with TRBD2. The CDR3 is 12 residues long. V trimming: 4 bases; J trimming: 5 bases; junction bases outside the gene matches: 1. Germline V gives CDR1 SGHDT, CDR2 YYEEEE.

The chain employs TRBV19 and TRBJ2-7, with D possibly being TRBD1 (6 bases). The CDR3 length is 13 residues. Trimming removed 4 bases from V and 4 bases from J, with 11 bases in between. Germline V gene lookup returns CDR1 LNHDA and CDR2 SQIVND (reference sequence). DNA of the CDR3: TGTGCCAGTAGTAACGGACAGATTTACGAGCAGTACTTC. Translating it yields CASSNGQIYEQYF.

The J gene is TRBJ1-5, the V gene TRBV19, with 11 bases aligning to TRBD1. In germline, CDR1 is LNHDA, CDR2 SQIVND (reference sequence). J lost 5 bases, V lost 6 bases, and 3 bases had no gene match. The CDR3 loop spans 14 amino acids. This CDR3 reads CASRTGQGDQPQHF. The CDR3 DNA follows: TGTGCCAGTAGGACGGGACAGGGGGATCAGCCCCAGCATTTT.

This clone came up once. The V and J genes are TRBV10-3 and TRBJ1-3; 8 bases are a match to TRBD1. CDR3 length: 15 residues. Germline V lookup: CDR1 ENHRY, CDR2 SYGVKD. V lost 6 bases, J lost 0 bases, and 4 bases stayed unmatched. Here the CDR3 DNA reads TGTGCCATCAGAGACAGGGGCAGCTCTGGAAACACCATATATTTT. It codes for CAIRDRGSSGNTIYF.

The chain is built from TRBV2 and TRBJ1-2, with D perhaps matching TRBD1 (6 bases). CDR3 length equals 12 residues. V was cut by 10 bases and J by 0 bases, with 9 bases left in between. Per the germline V gene, CDR1 is SNHLY and CDR2 is FYNNEI. The DNA for the CDR3 is TGTGCCACACACAGGGCTAACTATGGCTACACCTTC. It translates to CATHRANYGYTF.

The chain joins TRBV6-1 to TRBJ1-2; the D gene is possibly TRBD1 (6 bases). CDR3 size: 14 residues. V was pared by 7 bases and J by 3 bases, with 15 bases between. Germline lookup yields CDR1 MNHNS and CDR2 SASEGT. CDR3 sequence: CASTVTGYDYGYTF. The CDR3 DNA is TGTGCCAGCACCGTGACAGGATACGACTATGGCTACACCTTC.

This clone came up once. This chain links TRBV6-5 with TRBJ2-3; 8 bases are a match to TRBD2. There are 15 residues in the CDR3. V was pared by 5 bases and J by 1 base, with 5 bases of the junction left unmatched. The germline gives CDR1 MNHEY, CDR2 SVGAGI. CDR3 coding DNA: TGTGCCAGCAGTCCTGGGACTAGGGGCACAGATACGCAGTATTTT. Translated, it gives CASSPGTRGTDTQYF.

The V and J genes are TRBV7-9 and TRBJ2-5; D might be TRBD1 (6 bases). CDR3 length: 14 residues. V lost 3 bases and J lost 0, with 8 bases in between. CDR1 is SEHNR and CDR2 is FQNEAQ in the germline V gene (reference sequence). The CDR3 bases are TGTGCCAGCAGCTTCAGGGGAAACCAAGAGACCCAGTACTTC. Protein: CASSFRGNQETQYF.

The V call is TRBV28, the J call TRBJ2-7; a weak D match, TRBD2 (5 bases). This CDR3 comprises 14 residues. Per germline, CDR1 MDHEN and CDR2 SYDVKM. V lost 6 bases, J lost 3 bases, and 15 bases lay in between. CDR3 DNA: TGTGCCAGCAGGCAGCGGCCGGGTTACTACGAGCAGTACTTC. Its protein is CASRQRPGYYEQYF.

CDR3 coding DNA: TGTGCCAGCAGCTTAGACGCGAACCTGGGAAACACCATATATTTT. Residues: CASSLDANLGNTIYF. V is TRBV7-2 and J is TRBJ1-3; D not resolved. Germline V CDR1 and CDR2: SGHTA, FQGNSA. V was clipped by 1 base and J by 4 bases, with 11 bases between them. The CDR3 is 15 amino acids.

V is TRBV6-5 and J is TRBJ2-7, with 10 bases identical to TRBD2. With 5 bases clipped from V and 0 bases from J, the junction kept 1 base outside the gene matches. CDR3 size: 14 residues. Germline V lookup: CDR1 MNHEY, CDR2 SVGAGI. The CDR3 DNA follows: TGTGCCAGCAGTCCTAGCGGGAGCTCCTACGAGCAGTACTTC. It yields the protein CASSPSGSSYEQYF.

This clone appeared once. V gene TRBV7-9 combines with J gene TRBJ1-1, with D tentatively TRBD1 (5 bases). Germline assignment: CDR1 SEHNR and CDR2 FQNEAQ (reference sequence). This CDR3 has 14 residues. V dropped 2 bases and J dropped 4 bases, with 11 bases sitting between them. The CDR3 protein is CASSLSGDVTEAFF. CDR3 nucleotides: TGTGCCAGCAGCTTATCGGGGGACGTCACTGAAGCTTTCTTT.

CDR3 in DNA: TGTGCCAGCAGTGATCGGTCTGGACAGGGTATGAACACTGAAGCTTTCTTT. Its protein is CASSDRSGQGMNTEAFF. V usage is TRBV25-1 and J usage is TRBJ1-1; 8 nucleotides align to TRBD1. The CDR3 runs 17 residues. CDR1 and CDR2 from the germline V gene are MGHDK and SYGVNS. Trimming at V came to 3 bases and at J to 0 bases, leaving 9 bases not matched to a gene.

In this sample, this clone turned up once. The rearrangement links TRBV7-8 to TRBJ2-6, with a tentative D call TRBD2 (5 bases). The CDR3 has 17 residues. Germline V gives CDR1 SGHVS, CDR2 FQNEAQ. V gave up 1 base and J gave up 0 bases, with 10 bases separating them. The CDR3 DNA reads TGTGCCAGCAGCTTAGAGGAGGTCTACTCTGGGGCCAACGTCCTGACTTTC. Encoded protein: CASSLEEVYSGANVLTF. The entire variable domain, with the rest obtained from reference TRBV7-8 and TRBJ2-6, is as follows: GAGVSQSPRYKVAKRGQDVALRCDPISGHVSLFWYQQALGQGPEFLTYFQNEAQLDKSGLPSDRFFAERPEGSVSTLKIQRTQQEDSAVYLCASSLEEVYSGANVLTFGAGSRLTVL.